The 20 T cell receptor beta chains in this list originate from one sample, sequenced in a study of patients and donors after allogeneic stem cell transplantation (dated by TCRdb to 2018 to 2021). The receptor library was made with RT-PCR. The run used a NextSeq 550. The public sequencing data were trimmed at Q25 with fastp and processed into clonotypes with MiXCR by TCRdb, which kept only in-frame beta chains. Each CDR3 protein gets just one entry, which takes the most common genes and DNA from the rows behind it. The sample table records about 160,000 distinct CDR3 sequences; approximately 40% of these occur just once. Of the sample, roughly 52% falls within the top ten clones. The sequencing sample was made of blood, either unsorted or a sorted T cell fraction (not recorded which). Every receptor here comes from a human donor who was either an allogeneic HSCT recipient or a stem cell or donor lymphocyte infusion donor (not recorded which). It is not recorded whose cells these are; they may come from a transplant donor.

This clonotype was seen more than once but under ten times. The CDR3 DNA is TGTGCCAGCAGTTACACAGGGGTGAACACTGAAGCTTTCTTT. It is translated as CASSYTGVNTEAFF. The chain couples TRBV6-2 or TRBV6-3 to TRBJ1-1; 7 bases agree with TRBD1. The CDR3 is made up of 14 amino acids. Germline trimming cut 2 bases from V and 0 bases from J; bases unmatched to any gene: 0. Per the germline V gene, CDR1 is MNHEY and CDR2 is SVGEGT.

This clonotype was counted only a few times. The V and J genes are TRBV25-1 and TRBJ1-2; 8 bases align to TRBD1. Per the germline V gene, CDR1 is MGHDK and CDR2 is SYGVNS. This CDR3 region has 16 residues. The junction had 8 bases not matched to a gene; V was cut back by 4 bases and J by 1 base. CDR3 in amino acids: CASSGVGTGVNYGYTF. The CDR3 bases are TGTGCCAGCAGTGGGGTTGGGACAGGAGTTAACTATGGCTACACCTTC.

The CDR3 DNA is TGTGCCAGCAGCGTAGCATTAGGGGTCCAAGAGACCCAGTACTTC. This sequence encodes CASSVALGVQETQYF. V is TRBV9 and J is TRBJ2-5; a possible D gene is TRBD1 (5 bases). The CDR3 sequence is 15 residues long. The germline gives CDR1 SGDLS, CDR2 YYNGEE. V lost 0 bases, J lost 1 base, and 10 bases lay in between.

There are a few counts of this clonotype. The chain carries TRBV27 and TRBJ1-2, with D unresolved. Germline loops: CDR1 MNHEY, CDR2 SMNVEV (reference sequence). The CDR3 is made up of 14 amino acids. Trimming took off 3 bases at V and 5 bases at J, with 13 bases between the two ends. The CDR3 nucleotides read TGTGCCAGCAGTTTGGCCGGGCCGACGTATGGCTACACCTTC. Protein sequence: CASSLAGPTYGYTF.

This clonotype was counted between two and nine times. V and J are TRBV12-3 or TRBV12-4 and TRBJ1-2, with D possibly matching TRBD1 (6 bases). V was trimmed by 5 bases and J by 4 bases, leaving 14 bases between them. The CDR3 consists of 14 residues. CDR3 sequence: CASSLGAQIYGYTF. The CDR3 coding sequence is TGTGCCAGCAGTCTGGGGGCGCAAATCTATGGCTACACCTTC.

This clonotype turned up a few times. V gene TRBV10-3 combines with J gene TRBJ1-2; unclear D gene. The length of the CDR3 is 13 residues. Germline V gene data show CDR1 as ENHRY and CDR2 as SYGVKD. The V end was cut by 6 bases, the J end by 3 bases, with 11 bases between. The CDR3 sequence: CAISSGRDYGYTF. CDR3 nucleotide sequence: TGTGCCATCAGCTCGGGGAGGGACTATGGCTACACCTTC.

The chain is built from TRBV5-5 and TRBJ1-6; TRBD1 matches 7 bases. This CDR3 contains 15 residues. V trimming: 7 bases; J trimming: 9 bases; junction bases outside the gene matches: 13. Germline values: CDR1 SGHKS, CDR2 YYEKEE (reference sequence). The CDR3 loop reads CASGPETGRSSPLHF. CDR3 in DNA: TGTGCCAGCGGACCAGAGACAGGGCGCTCTTCACCCCTCCACTTT.

The chain joins TRBV12-3 or TRBV12-4 to TRBJ1-5; D uncertain. The CDR3 runs to 15 residues. V shed 6 bases and J shed 2 bases, with 14 bases lying between them. The CDR3 DNA reads as TGTGCCAGCAGCCCCCGGAGGTTGCGCAATCAGCCCCAGCATTTT. Translating it yields CASSPRRLRNQPQHF.

This clonotype was observed a handful of times. The CDR3 region is CASSVEPGASSGNTIYF. Here the CDR3 DNA reads TGTGCCAGCAGCGTCGAACCAGGGGCTTCATCTGGAAACACCATATATTTT. The chain carries TRBV9 and TRBJ1-3; D perhaps matches TRBD1 (6 bases). From germline, CDR1 is SGDLS and CDR2 YYNGEE. The CDR3 sequence is 17 residues long. V was trimmed by 2 bases and J by 1 base, leaving 16 bases between them.

Here the CDR3 reads CASSYSIRERNTGELFF. Here the CDR3 DNA reads TGTGCCAGCAGTTACTCAATCAGGGAACGGAACACCGGGGAGCTGTTTTTT. The V call is TRBV6-2 or TRBV6-3, the J call TRBJ2-2; TRBD1 might be the D (5 bases). V was shortened by 0 bases and J by 1 base, with 12 bases between the two germline ends. CDR3 size: 17 residues. CDR1 is MNHEY, CDR2 SVGEGT, per germline.

The chain recombines TRBV28 with TRBJ2-4; possible D gene TRBD2, 5 bases. Germline V gives CDR1 MDHEN, CDR2 SYDVKM. This CDR3 comprises 16 residues. With 3 bases removed from V and 1 base from J, the gap between germline ends came to 13 bases. The CDR3 nucleotides are TGTGCCAGCAGTTTGGTGGGAGAAGGGGCCAAAAACATTCAGTACTTC. Translation gives CASSLVGEGAKNIQYF.

This clonotype was counted many times. This chain uses TRBV12-3 or TRBV12-4 with TRBJ1-1; D unresolved. V was shortened by 2 bases and J by 1 base, with 5 bases between the two germline ends. CDR3 length: 13 residues. CDR3 nucleotides: TGTGCCAGCAGTTTAAAACCGAACACTGAAGCTTTCTTT. Translated: CASSLKPNTEAFF.

This clonotype occurred a few times. The rearrangement joins TRBV6-5 to TRBJ1-2; no clear D. CDR3 length: 14 residues. V lost 2 bases and J 4 bases, leaving 11 bases between the germline ends. The germline CDR1 and CDR2 sequences are MNHEY and SVGAGI. The CDR3 reads CASSYRERAYGYTF. CDR3 DNA: TGTGCCAGCAGTTACCGGGAGAGGGCCTATGGCTACACCTTC.

V and J are TRBV29-1 and TRBJ2-2; maybe TRBD2 (5 bases). Looked up from germline, CDR1 is SQVTM and CDR2 is ANQGSEA. V lost 4 bases, J lost 6 bases, and 21 bases lay in between. The CDR3 has 16 amino acids. Written as DNA, the CDR3 is TGCAGCGTTGTCCCGGGCTCAGGTCTAGCAGCCGGGGAGCTGTTTTTT. Residues: CSVVPGSGLAAGELFF.

The CDR3 DNA sequence: TGCGCCAGCAGCTTACAACAGGGGAAGAACACTGAAGCTTTCTTT. Translated: CASSLQQGKNTEAFF. The chain has TRBV5-1 and TRBJ1-1, with 7 bases lining up with TRBD1. V was pared by 2 bases and J by 1 base, with 5 bases of the junction left unmatched. This CDR3 contains 15 residues. Germline V gives CDR1 SGHRS, CDR2 YFSETQ.

The chain employs TRBV4-2 and TRBJ1-1, with TRBD1 as a possible D gene (5 bases). Per germline, CDR1 LGHNA and CDR2 YNFKEQ. The CDR3 covers 15 residues. Trimming removed 0 bases at V and 2 bases at J, with 10 bases between. CDR3 nucleotides: TGTGCCAGCAGCCAAGATAGGACACCAAACACTGAAGCTTTCTTT. Translating it yields CASSQDRTPNTEAFF.

There are many counts of this clonotype. This chain links TRBV12-3 or TRBV12-4 with TRBJ1-2; D uncertain. V was cut by 5 bases and J by 8 bases, with 15 bases left in between. CDR3 size: 13 residues. CDR3 nucleotide sequence: TGTGCCAGCAGTATCACAACAGTGGGAGGCTACACCTTC. Its protein product is CASSITTVGGYTF.

This clonotype has just a few counts. The chain couples TRBV5-1 to TRBJ1-1; 8 bases are shared with TRBD1. CDR3 length: 15 residues. Germline V CDR1 and CDR2: SGHRS, YFSETQ. Losses at the gene ends were 0 bases for V and 4 bases for J; bases not matched to a gene: 5. Here the CDR3 DNA reads TGCGCCAGCAGCTTGGCCCCAGGGGGCGGCACTGAAGCTTTCTTT. Amino acid sequence: CASSLAPGGGTEAFF.

The V gene is TRBV5-1, the J gene TRBJ2-2, with D maybe TRBD2 (7 bases). The CDR3 consists of 19 residues. CDR1 is SGHRS, CDR2 YFSETQ, per germline. Trimming shortened V by 1 base and J by 0 bases, and 19 bases separated the two germline ends. The CDR3 loop reads CASSLRLWRGLANTGELFF. The CDR3 nucleotides are TGCGCCAGCAGCTTGAGGTTATGGCGGGGGCTAGCGAACACCGGGGAGCTGTTTTTT.

In this sample, this clonotype turned up a few times. The rearrangement uses TRBV15 and TRBJ1-5; no clear D gene. The CDR3 length is 12 residues. In germline, CDR1 is LNHNV, CDR2 YYDKDF (reference sequence). With 6 bases removed from V and 6 bases from J, the gap between germline ends came to 9 bases. As DNA, the CDR3 is TGTGCCACCAGTTGGGAGGGTCAGCCCCAGCATTTT. Amino acid sequence: CATSWEGQPQHF.